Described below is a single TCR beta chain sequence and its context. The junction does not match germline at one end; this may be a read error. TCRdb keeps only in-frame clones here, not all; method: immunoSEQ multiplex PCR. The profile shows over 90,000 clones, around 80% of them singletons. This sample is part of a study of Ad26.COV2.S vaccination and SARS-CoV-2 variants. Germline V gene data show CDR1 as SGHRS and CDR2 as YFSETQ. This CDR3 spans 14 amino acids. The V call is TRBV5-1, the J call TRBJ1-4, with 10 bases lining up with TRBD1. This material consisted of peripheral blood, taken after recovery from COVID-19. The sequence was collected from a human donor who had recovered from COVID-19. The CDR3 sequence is CVSSLDRGSEKLFF. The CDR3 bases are TGCGTCAGCAGCTTGGACAGGGGGAGTGAAAAACTGTTTTTT.